The 24 T cell receptor beta chains below come from one sample, sequenced in a study of radiation and T cells in renal cell carcinoma. Measured with immunoSEQ multiplex PCR; TCRdb has only the in-frame clones, and not every one. The sample includes about 140,000 clones, 83% seen only once; the top ten take around 21%. Noted time point: baseline pretreatment blood. This sample's treatment: 15 Gy SBRT to primary tumor, nephrectomy 4 weeks later. The input for sequencing was blood, taken from a patient whose treatment included radiotherapy and nephrectomy. Receptors originate from a woman between 50 and 59 years old with renal cell carcinoma.

The chain joins TRBV5-1 to TRBJ2-5, with D perhaps TRBD1 or TRBD2 (5 bases each). The germline V and J ends were trimmed by 3 bases and 4 bases, with 13 bases remaining between them. Looked up from germline, CDR1 is SGHRS and CDR2 is YFSETQ. There are 14 residues in the CDR3. The CDR3 is CASSWGTSRETQYF. Written as DNA, the CDR3 is TGCGCCAGCAGCTGGGGGACCTCGAGAGAGACCCAGTACTTC.

This clone was seen a single time. This chain connects TRBV7-2 to TRBJ2-3, with 12 nucleotides matching TRBD2. The CDR3 is made up of 15 amino acids. Trimming took 6 bases from V and 7 from J; bases not matched to a gene: 8. The germline CDR1 and CDR2 sequences are SGHTA and FQGNSA. CDR3 in DNA: TGTGCCAGCAGTCAGACTAGCGGGAGTGTTAATACGCAGTATTTT. It codes for CASSQTSGSVNTQYF.

DNA for the CDR3: TGTGCCAGCAGTCGGACAGGGGACCGAGAGACCCAGTACTTC. Its translation is CASSRTGDRETQYF. The V call is TRBV28, the J call TRBJ2-5; 9 bases match TRBD1. This CDR3 is built from 14 residues. J lost 4 bases, V lost 5 bases, and 5 bases had no gene match. Germline CDR1 and CDR2: MDHEN and SYDVKM.

V is TRBV19 and J is TRBJ1-5; 8 bases fit TRBD1. Germline trimming cut 5 bases from V and 2 bases from J; bases unmatched to any gene: 5. The germline V gene has CDR1 LNHDA and CDR2 SQIVND (reference sequence). CDR3 size: 15 residues. Here the CDR3 reads CASSPDREGNQPQHF. The DNA of the CDR3 is TGTGCCAGTAGTCCGGACAGGGAAGGCAATCAGCCCCAGCATTTT.

J is TRBJ2-5 and V is TRBV5-1; weak D call: TRBD2 (5 bases). CDR1 and CDR2 (germline): SGHRS, YFSETQ. The V gene lost 2 bases and the J gene lost 1 base, with 9 bases spanning the gap. The CDR3 consists of 14 residues. The CDR3 coding sequence is TGCGCCAGCAGCTTAGCGAGCGGCCAAGAGACCCAGTACTTC. This gives the protein CASSLASGQETQYF.

This chain connects TRBV5-4 to TRBJ1-1; D ambiguous. The germline V gene has CDR1 SGHNT and CDR2 YYREEE (reference sequence). This CDR3 spans 14 amino acids. V lost 0 bases and J 1 base, leaving 7 bases between the germline ends. The CDR3 coding sequence is TGTGCCAGCAGCTTGGGCCAATCGAACACTGAAGCTTTCTTT. This gives the protein CASSLGQSNTEAFF.

In this sample, this clone turned up a few times. V usage is TRBV14 and J usage is TRBJ1-5; D remains ambiguous. The CDR3 covers 13 residues. Between the trimmed V and J ends, which lost 2 bases and 5 bases, there was a span of 7 bases. Germline values: CDR1 SGHDN, CDR2 FVKESK. In nucleotides, the CDR3 is TGTGCCAGCAGCCAAACGGCCCATCAGCCCCAGCATTTT. Amino acid sequence: CASSQTAHQPQHF.

The V call is TRBV6-1, the J call TRBJ1-2; the match to TRBD1 covers 7 bases. This CDR3 is built from 12 residues. With V trimmed by 10 bases and J by 8 bases, 10 bases remained unmatched. Germline V gene lookup returns CDR1 MNHNS and CDR2 SASEGT. The CDR3 sequence is CAISTGMSGYTF. CDR3 nucleotides: TGTGCCATATCGACAGGGATGAGCGGCTACACCTTC.

This clone occurred once. This chain links TRBV10-3 with TRBJ2-5; D is perhaps TRBD2 (6 bases). Germline-derived CDR1 and CDR2 are ENHRY and SYGVKD. The germline V and J ends were trimmed by 10 bases and 5 bases, with 17 bases remaining between them. The CDR3 totals 13 residues. The CDR3 spells CATGPTSVETQYF. The DNA for the CDR3 is TGTGCCACCGGCCCGACTAGTGTGGAGACCCAGTACTTC.

The chain combines TRBV20-1 with TRBJ2-7; no definite D call. CDR3 length: 11 amino acids. Germline loops: CDR1 DFQATT, CDR2 SNEGSKA (reference sequence). Trimming removed 5 bases from V and 4 bases from J, with 9 bases in between. The CDR3 sequence: CSAPLKYEQYF. The CDR3 bases are TGCAGTGCTCCCTTAAAATACGAGCAGTACTTC.

The CDR3 DNA follows: TGTGCCAGCCGGGTTTCTGGTCGGGTAATCGAGCAGTACTTC. Encoded protein: CASRVSGRVIEQYF. This chain uses TRBV6-5 with TRBJ2-7; the D is unclear. The germline V and J ends were trimmed by 8 bases and 6 bases, with 20 bases remaining between them. The CDR3 loop spans 14 amino acids. Germline V gene sequence: CDR1 MNHEY, CDR2 SVGAGI.

The CDR3 loop reads CASSLTSNQPQHF. CDR3 sequence (DNA): TGCGCCAGCAGCTTAACGTCCAATCAGCCCCAGCATTTT. This chain uses TRBV5-1 with TRBJ1-5; the D is unclear. The CDR3 consists of 13 residues. V was shortened by 2 bases and J by 3 bases, with 6 bases between the two germline ends. Germline V gives CDR1 SGHRS, CDR2 YFSETQ.

The CDR3 spells CASSSKTVQVTEAFF. The CDR3 coding sequence is TGTGCCAGCAGTTCAAAGACAGTCCAAGTAACTGAAGCTTTCTTT. The genes are TRBV6-5 and TRBJ1-1; weak D call: TRBD1 (5 bases). The CDR3 extends over 15 amino acids. Trimming removed 4 bases at V and 5 bases at J, with 17 bases between. Per germline, CDR1 MNHEY and CDR2 SVGAGI.

This chain uses TRBV29-1 with TRBJ2-2; D remains ambiguous. The germline V gene encodes CDR1 SQVTM and CDR2 ANQGSEA. The CDR3 has 12 residues. V was cut by 0 bases and J by 6 bases, with 5 bases left in between. The CDR3 DNA reads TGCAGCGTTGAAGATCTTCCCGGGGAGCTGTTTTTT. Translated, it gives CSVEDLPGELFF.

As DNA, the CDR3 is TGTGCCAGCAGTTTACGCAGTCAACCGTTTTATAGCAATCAGCCCCAGCATTTT. The encoded protein is CASSLRSQPFYSNQPQHF. The genes are TRBV28 and TRBJ1-5; D gene ambiguous. This CDR3 spans 18 amino acids. Trimming took off 2 bases at V and 0 bases at J, with 17 bases between the two ends. Germline CDR1 is MDHEN and CDR2 is SYDVKM. The full variable domain, with the rest looked up from reference TRBV28 and TRBJ1-5, is DVKVTQSSRYLVKRTGEKVFLECVQDMDHENMFWYRQDPGLGLRLIYFSYDVKMKEKGDIPEGYSVSREKKERFSLILESASTNQTSMYLCASSLRSQPFYSNQPQHFGDGTRLSIL.

The V gene is TRBV19, the J gene TRBJ1-2, with 8 bases identical to TRBD1. The CDR3 loop spans 13 amino acids. J was trimmed by 8 bases and V by 5 bases; bases with no gene match: 7. Germline V CDR1 and CDR2: LNHDA, SQIVND (reference sequence). The CDR3 reads CASSPRTGSGYTF. The DNA of the CDR3 is TGTGCCAGTAGTCCGCGGACAGGGAGCGGCTACACCTTC. Filled out from reference TRBV19 and TRBJ1-2, the complete variable domain reads DGGITQSPKYLFRKEGQNVTLSCEQNLNHDAMYWYRQDPGQGLRLIYYSQIVNDFQKGDIAEGYSVSREKKESFPLTVTSAQKNPTAFYLCASSPRTGSGYTFGSGTRLTVV.

This clone was seen a few times. The CDR3 nucleotides are TGTGCCACCAGCAGAGATACAGCCTCTGCAGGGGGCTACACCTTC. Translating gives CATSRDTASAGGYTF. This chain joins TRBV15 and TRBJ1-2; the D gene is possibly TRBD1 (5 bases). Germline V lookup: CDR1 LNHNV, CDR2 YYDKDF (reference sequence). Trimming left V 0 bases short and J 8 bases short, with 16 bases between. The CDR3 runs 15 residues.

In this sample, this clone turned up once. The rearrangement joins TRBV19 to TRBJ2-6, with 7 bases lining up with TRBD1. The CDR3 covers 17 residues. V lost 9 bases to trimming and J lost 2 bases; unmatched junction nucleotides: 13. Germline V CDR1 and CDR2: LNHDA, SQIVND (reference sequence). The CDR3 protein is CASQRTGELPGANVLTF. CDR3 DNA: TGTGCCAGCCAACGTACAGGGGAGTTACCTGGGGCCAACGTCCTGACTTTC.

This clone has just a few counts. The chain combines TRBV27 with TRBJ2-7; a possible D gene is TRBD2 (6 bases). V was pared by 3 bases and J by 6 bases, with 9 bases between. This CDR3 region has 12 residues. Germline assignment: CDR1 MNHEY and CDR2 SMNVEV (reference sequence). The CDR3 coding sequence is TGTGCCAGCAGTTTCCTTAGCGGCGAGCAGTACTTC. Its translation: CASSFLSGEQYF.

The rearrangement links TRBV9 to TRBJ2-7, with D unresolved. V shed 4 bases and J shed 3 bases, with 14 bases lying between them. This CDR3 is built from 14 residues. CDR1 is SGDLS and CDR2 is YYNGEE in the germline V gene. CDR3 DNA sequence: TGTGCCAGCAGCCCCAAAAGCTGGGTCTACGAGCAGTACTTC. Translation gives CASSPKSWVYEQYF. The full variable domain, with the rest looked up from reference TRBV9 and TRBJ2-7, is DSGVTQTPKHLITATGQRVTLRCSPRSGDLSVYWYQQSLDQGLQFLIQYYNGEERAKGNILERFSAQQFPDLHSELNLSSLELGDSALYFCASSPKSWVYEQYFGPGTRLTVT.

V usage is TRBV6-6 and J usage is TRBJ2-5, with D hard to call. The V end lost 6 bases, the J end lost 2 bases, and 13 bases lay between the germline ends. The germline gives CDR1 MNHNY, CDR2 SVGAGI (reference sequence). The CDR3 covers 14 residues. The CDR3: CASSPTSAQETQYF. The CDR3 DNA reads as TGTGCCAGCAGCCCAACCTCAGCACAAGAGACCCAGTACTTC.

CDR3 in DNA: TGTGCCAGCAGTTTTGACAGGGTCTCTGGAAACACCATATATTTT. This gives the protein CASSFDRVSGNTIYF. The chain employs TRBV6-1 and TRBJ1-3; 7 bases line up with TRBD1. V lost 5 bases to trimming and J lost 0 bases; unmatched junction nucleotides: 4. Germline CDR1 and CDR2: MNHNS and SASEGT. This CDR3 has 15 amino acids.

The sample holds many counts of this clone. The chain employs TRBV4-3 and TRBJ2-7, with D perhaps matching TRBD2 (5 bases). V was trimmed by 4 bases and J by 6 bases, leaving 13 bases between them. Germline CDR1 is LGHNA and CDR2 is YSLEER. The CDR3 spans 13 residues. CDR3 residues: CASSLGRDSEQYF. CDR3 DNA sequence: TGCGCCAGCAGCCTTGGGAGAGACTCCGAGCAGTACTTC.

The chain combines TRBV2 with TRBJ1-1; D is unresolved. Germline-derived CDR1 and CDR2 are SNHLY and FYNNEI. V lost 6 bases to trimming and J lost 2 bases, with 7 bases between them. There are 12 residues in the CDR3. CDR3 DNA sequence: TGTGCCAGCAGCGAAACAAACACTGAAGCTTTCTTT. This encodes CASSETNTEAFF.